This T cell receptor beta chain emerged from a study of monozygotic twins with inflammatory bowel disease (dated by TCRdb to between 2018 and 2021). Some background on the complete study: The full study comprised 28 monozygotic twin pairs: nine German pairs (four IBD-concordant, five IBD-discordant) and 19 IBD-discordant Danish pairs. The search for disease-associated traits relied mainly on comparing, within discordant pairs, IBD patients with their genetically identical healthy co-twins. Each individual had, on average, about 151 000 unique TCRalpha sequences and 181 000 unique TCRbeta sequences available for analysis.

From each donor, a 2.5 ml peripheral blood sample was drawn into PAXgene tubes and stored at -80 degrees C. Without any T cell sorting, total RNA was extracted from whole blood using the PAXgene blood miRNA kit on an automated QIAcube. Deep TCRalpha and TCRbeta repertoire profiling with unique molecular barcoding was performed on peripheral blood of monozygotic twin pairs concordant or discordant for inflammatory bowel disease. Smoking habits were recorded for all twin pairs, and each individual was classified as a current, former or never smoker. As for this clonotype: The antigen this receptor binds is unknown.

Library method: 5' RACE. Each TCR library was prepared from about 3.5 ug of total RNA. For each sample, cDNA synthesis with SMARTScribe reverse transcriptase was split into eight separate reactions. During cDNA synthesis, unique molecular identifiers containing a 6-nucleotide sample barcode were introduced by template switching. Amplification of TCRalpha and TCRbeta cDNA involved two nested PCRs of 16 and 9 cycles, and each PCR was followed by bead purification. Before amplification, the cDNA was treated with uracil DNA-glycosylase and purified using the QIAquick PCR purification kit. The second PCR was the step at which Illumina TruSeq-compatible adapters and sample-specific barcodes were added. TapeStation and Qubit were used to check library quality and concentration, and 5 ng of each library was pooled. Pooled libraries were sequenced on an Illumina HiSeq2500 single-index Rapid Run with 2 x 100 bp reads and custom sequencing primers. In the paper's pipeline: UMI-based consensus assembly with MiGEC version 1.2.6 was used to correct PCR and sequencing errors. V(D)J alignment, clonotype assembly and CDR3 extraction were performed with MiXCR version 2.1.1. To normalise gene usage, clonotype sharing and MAIT/NKT TCR abundance, the analysis used the top 1000, 10 000 and 20 000 clonotypes per sample. Diversity was computed as the inverse Simpson index with the vegan R package after downsampling to 27 000 UMIs. Paired Mann-Whitney U tests on discordant twin pairs were used, with Benjamini-Hochberg multiple-testing correction. Through TCRdb reprocessing, the reads give one entry per CDR3 protein sequence; DNA is omitted. These V and J calls rely on TCRdb rather than the paper's analysis. The sample's table lists a count of some 99,000 distinct CDR3 sequences. The ten largest make up roughly 12% of the sample.

CDR1 and CDR2, per the germline V gene (reference sequence), are MNHEY and SMNVEV. The CDR3 holds 14 amino acids from the cysteine to the phenylalanine. The nucleotide record is missing. The paper as a whole reports these results and caveats: Distinction between different T cell subtypes could not be achieved in the analysis. Fewer clonotypes were shared with other individuals by IBD patients than by healthy twins, most markedly in patients showing signs of disease activity. Concordant and discordant twins showed no difference in repertoire similarity, possibly because of limited statistical power. TCRbeta repertoire diversity, by inverse Simpson index, was decreased in IBD patients compared with their healthy co-twins. Differing immunosuppressive treatments among patients may have added background noise and inter-individual variability to the repertoires. No single strong signal or clonotype linked to IBD turned up in the results, so the idea that one exists was not supported.

The specimen was blood. This TCR was recovered from a human donor with ulcerative colitis or Crohn's disease, or a healthy co-twin of an affected twin (not recorded which). The chain couples TRBV27 to TRBJ2-5; the TRBD2 assignment by TCRdb is unverifiable without DNA. The CDR3 in this case is CASGGLADQETQYF.